These T cell receptor beta chains were read from a single sample in a study of T cell responses to AZD1222 COVID-19 vaccine. Clones were read by immunoSEQ multiplex PCR, and TCRdb kept only the in-frame ones, dropping some. The data hold tens of thousands of clones, with more than 70% observed a single time. Material: peripheral blood, obtained on day 0 of AZD1222 vaccination. The receptors stem from an adult in good health. Both conserved end residues are part of each CDR3. The D gene is left open where the match is weak. Size is stated for part of the rows, as once, few or many counts, or as a class when the clone is expanded.

-	TRBV7-9	TRBJ2-3	TRBD1	CASRLLGDSSTDTQYF	TGTGCCAGCAGACTCTTAGGGGACAGTTCCACAGATACGCAGTATTTT
-	TRBV5-1	TRBJ2-1	-	CASRGIYNEQFF	TGCGCCAGCAGGGGCATCTACAATGAGCAGTTCTTC
-	TRBV5-1	TRBJ1-3	-	CASSPREGVLSGNTIYF	TGCGCCAGCAGCCCCCGAGAGGGGGTTCTCTCTGGAAACACCATATATTTT
-	TRBV28	TRBJ2-6	-	CASTALSGANVLTF	TGTGCCAGCACAGCCCTCTCTGGGGCCAACGTCCTGACTTTC
-	TRBV2	TRBJ2-7	TRBD2	CASSTPGLAASYEQYF	TGTGCCAGCAGTACACCGGGACTAGCGGCTTCCTACGAGCAGTACTTC
-	TRBV24-1	TRBJ1-5	-	CATSVGRGSQPQHF	TGTGCCACCAGTGTGGGAAGGGGCAGTCAGCCCCAGCATTTT
-	TRBV4-3	TRBJ2-3	-	CASSFVTGDTQYF	TGCGCCAGCAGCTTCGTTACGGGGGATACGCAGTATTTT
-	TRBV9	TRBJ2-7	TRBD1	CASSVTGTGGYEQYF	TGTGCCAGCAGCGTGACCGGGACAGGGGGCTACGAGCAGTACTTC
-	TRBV9	TRBJ1-1	TRBD1	CASSDSGTGGKGRNTEAFF	TGTGCCAGCAGCGATTCCGGGACAGGGGGGAAGGGTCGGAACACTGAAGCTTTCTTT
-	TRBV6-5	TRBJ1-6	-	CASSPRSSYNSPLHF	TGTGCCAGCAGTCCTCGGAGCTCCTATAATTCACCCCTCCACTTT
few	TRBV10-2	TRBJ2-2	TRBD2	CASTETSGGGGELFF	TGCGCCAGCACCGAGACTAGCGGGGGTGGCGGGGAGCTGTTTTTT
once	TRBV2	TRBJ1-2	-	CASSETSAMGYGYTF	TGTGCCAGCAGTGAAACGTCAGCTATGGGCTATGGCTACACCTTC
-	TRBV7-9	TRBJ1-1	-	CASSLVPADTEAFF	TGTGCCAGCAGCTTAGTGCCAGCAGACACTGAAGCTTTCTTT
-	TRBV27	TRBJ2-3	TRBD2	CASSLSRTSGKRDTQYF	TGTGCCAGCAGTTTATCCCGGACTAGCGGGAAGAGAGATACGCAGTATTTT
-	TRBV28	TRBJ1-5	-	CASSFPGSAQPQHF	TGTGCCAGCAGTTTCCCGGGGTCGGCTCAGCCCCAGCATTTT
once	TRBV10-3	TRBJ2-2	-	CAISGTAVPGTGELFF	TGTGCCATCAGCGGAACAGCGGTCCCCGGAACCGGGGAGCTGTTTTTT
-	TRBV3-1/TRBV3-2	TRBJ1-6	TRBD1	CASSHGQGLNSPLHF	TGTGCCAGCAGCCATGGACAGGGACTGAATTCACCCCTCCACTTT
few	TRBV7-8	TRBJ1-2	-	CASSLGIIANYGYTF	TGTGCCAGCAGCTTAGGGATCATCGCTAACTATGGCTACACCTTC
-	TRBV9	TRBJ2-1	TRBD1	CASSVGGTGGNEQFF	TGTGCCAGCAGCGTAGGGGGAACAGGGGGCAATGAGCAGTTCTTC
-	TRBV7-7	TRBJ2-5	-	CASSFSLAVQETQYF	TGTGCTAGCAGCTTCTCCTTAGCTGTCCAAGAGACCCAGTACTTC
-	TRBV28	TRBJ1-2	-	CASSLSNYGYTF	TGTGCCAGCAGTTTATCGAACTATGGCTACACCTTC
-	TRBV2	TRBJ2-7	-	CASSERGITYEQYF	TGTGCCAGCAGTGAACGGGGTATCACCTACGAGCAGTACTTC
-	TRBV2	TRBJ2-1	-	CASSEKGYNEQFF	TGTGCCAGCAGTGAAAAGGGGTACAATGAGCAGTTCTTC
-	TRBV5-1	TRBJ1-6	-	CASSLDGVGNSPLHF	TGCGCCAGCAGCTTGGACGGGGTGGGGAATTCACCCCTCCACTTT
-	TRBV7-2	TRBJ1-1	TRBD1	CASSLFSGTVNTEAFF	TGTGCCAGCAGCTTATTCTCCGGGACAGTGAACACTGAAGCTTTCTTT
-	TRBV6-5	TRBJ1-5	TRBD1	CASSKTGWYQPQHF	TGTGCCAGCAGTAAGACAGGGTGGTATCAGCCCCAGCATTTT
-	TRBV3-1/TRBV3-2	TRBJ1-2	TRBD1	CASSPGGLYGYTF	TGTGCCAGCAGCCCAGGGGGGCTCTATGGCTACACCTTC
-	TRBV28	TRBJ2-1	-	CASSLGRNEQFF	TGTGCCAGCAGTCTAGGGAGGAATGAGCAGTTCTTC